The present T cell receptor (beta chain) was sequenced within a study of shared clonotypes between healthy human individuals. Comments on this clone: The target antigen is unknown.

Clones were read by immunoSEQ multiplex PCR, and TCRdb kept only the in-frame ones, dropping some. The table has about 2 million clones, 85% to 95% seen once; the top ten hold 0.13%. Study-wide results and limits: The sharing of approximately 4.6% of naive CD4 clonotypes was seen across a handful of donors.

Deletions cut 8 bases from V and 0 bases from J, with 12 bases between. Germline V gene data show CDR1 as GTSNPN and CDR2 as SVGIG (reference sequence). The CDR3 runs 13 residues. The receptor's source is a man aged 18 to 30 in good health. This chain uses TRBV30 with TRBJ2-3; D might be TRBD1 or TRBD2, each matching 5 bases. Sequences were obtained from naive CD4+ T cells sorted from blood. This sample's subset: CD45RA+ positively selected. As DNA, the CDR3 is TGTGCCCGCCGACGGGGCAGCACAGATACGCAGTATTTT. This encodes CARRRGSTDTQYF.